This T cell receptor (beta chain) was found in a study of technical replicates of blood from a few donors. Trimming stripped 0 bases from V and 7 bases from J, with 3 bases between. Germline CDR1 and CDR2: SEHNR and FQNEAQ (reference sequence). CDR3 length: 11 amino acids. TCRdb's table, derived via immunoSEQ multiplex PCR, lists solely in-frame clones and lacks some. The repertoire has approximately 73,000 clones, about nine tenths of them found once; the top ten carry 0.3% to 0.45%. This TCR was sampled from a human donor in good health. Sequencing used T cells isolated from PBMCs. The chain combines TRBV7-9 with TRBJ1-1; D ambiguous. CDR3 amino acids: CASSLAYEAFF. In DNA, the CDR3 is TGTGCCAGCAGCTTAGCCTATGAAGCTTTCTTT.